This TCR beta chain was recovered during a study of cytomegalovirus exposure and HLA in healthy donors (dated by TCRdb to 2016 to 2017). Broadly, across the study: According to an earlier analysis of a few hundred of the donors, about 179 million T cells yielded 95 million to 140 million unique TCR beta sequences and approximately 280 Gb of sequence data. About 300 gigabases of sequencing data and approximately 80 million unique TCR sequences were included in an early release covering around 650 HLA-typed donors. Of the roughly 400 genotyped donors, around 81% fell in the genetic ancestry cluster associated with self-reported Caucasian donors. The study aimed to test whether cataloging public T cell receptors could reveal signatures of past pathogen exposure. The study used immunosequencing to profile the T cell repertoires of approximately 640 subjects and linked those repertoires to cytomegalovirus serostatus. Along with the roughly 610-subject first cohort, a separate validation cohort of more than 90 different subjects was used. The study combined high-throughput TCR immunosequencing, statistical association of individual TCRs with disease status, and machine learning to predict cytomegalovirus infection status. To study patterns of TCR occurrence, a later analysis re-analyzed previously published TCR beta repertoires from just over 650 donors and added high-resolution HLA genotyping. In the later analysis, no new phenotypic data were used to find candidate immune exposures; instead, reliance was placed on TCR beta sequences and their occurrence across donors. An earlier analysis of fewer than 700 of the donors applied high-throughput TCR beta sequencing to assess whether each TCR beta V gene segment acted as functional or pseudogenic. Donor age, sex, ethnicity and CMV serostatus were collected together with the repertoire data. A later genetic analysis used genome-wide SNP genotypes for about 60% of the roughly 670 donors, treating that subset as a discovery cohort. All discovery cohort repertoires had been generated on a single sequencing platform. Both class I and class II loci were covered by HLA typing, at four-digit resolution. The number of donors typed differed by locus, with about 629-630 for A, B, C, DRB1 and DQB1, around 520 for DQA1, approximately 570 for DPA1, and around 450 for DPB1. About 5 DR-DQ haplotypes were handled as single units for association and clustering, since linkage in the cohort was strong. Across 398 genotyped donors of the cohort, an average of roughly 200,000 unique TCR beta nucleotide sequences per donor were sequenced, and approximately 17% of those sequences were non-productive. The investigation overall reported the following: Correlated functional status among segregating V segments might be attributable to linkage disequilibrium, but an unknown experimental factor could not be ruled out. A cluster of highly shared sequence variants was judged likely to be a technical artifact of the sequencing pipeline. In a later genetic analysis, a missense DCLRE1C variant was associated with V-gene and J-gene trimming of TCR beta chains, and the association was replicated in an independent cohort. Compared with equally common non-associated chains, HLA-associated TCR beta chains in a later analysis were more clonally expanded and had lower generation probabilities. In a later genetic analysis, fewer N-insertions in productive TCRs were reported among donors in an Asian-associated ancestry cluster than the roughly 640-donor mean. The classifier was reported to diagnose cytomegalovirus status with high specificity and sensitivity in both the original cohort and the validation cohort. A further reported finding was that TCR beta sequences accurately predicted the HLA-A and HLA-B alleles for most subjects in the first cohort. According to a later analysis, parvovirus B19, influenza, CMV and Epstein-Barr virus appeared linked to several top co-occurrence clusters. While some public TCRs were present in many individuals, most TCR sequences turned up only very rarely across donors. In vitro tests confirmed that a few of the cytomegalovirus-associated TCR beta chains recognize cytomegalovirus antigens. CMV serostatus was the only immune exposure information available for the cohort. In a later analysis, the rate of TCR association differed among HLA loci, with DRB1 alleles having the most associated TCRs and HLA-C alleles having the fewest. The study gave a list of 150 to 200 TCR beta chains associated with cytomegalovirus. Some IMGT-functional V segments, including TRBV6-2 and TRBV6-3, could not be distinguished by the 87-base-pair reads and were therefore excluded. Because counts were too low, about 18 rarely observed V segments, including chromosome 9 orphons, were left out of the earlier analysis of about 500 of the donors. This cohort had only TCR beta chains sequenced, and the lack of alpha or paired-chain data limited which features could be detected. In an earlier analysis of some 640 of the donors, most TCR beta V segments were observed in productive rearrangements about 87% or about 30% of the time, broadly matching IMGT annotations. At a false discovery rate of 0.05, a later analysis linked roughly 17,000 TCR beta sequences to specific HLA alleles. In a later analysis, most CMV-associated TCR beta chains were found to appear HLA-restricted, with HLA associations seemingly driven largely by CMV exposure. The presence/absence analyses assumed that sequencing depth was roughly uniform across donors, and that assumption may not be true. HLA typing was unavailable for some donors at each locus, so association tests used only the typed subset. According to the authors, the approach could potentially be generalized to other disease states and immunological phenotypes. Assigning TCR associations to individual alleles was difficult when HLA alleles, especially DR and DQ, strongly co-occurred.

As to this clone: Its specific antigen is unknown. No per-base quality is available; no much larger clone lies one base away.

To prepare the library, the immunoSEQ multiplex PCR assay was applied. For the multiplex PCR, a mixture combining 60 forward primers for TCR Vbeta segments and 13 reverse primers for TCR Jbeta segments was used. The CDR3 region of rearranged TCR beta genes was amplified from genomic DNA by a multiplex PCR assay. The Illumina HiSeq System was used to sequence the amplified TCR beta libraries as 87-base-pair reads. From the authors' description of their analysis: Across the 666 repertoires, a later analysis counted around 80 million unique TCR beta chains, around 11 million of which were shared by at least two donors. Raw reads were error-corrected and collapsed into unique sequences with a nearest-neighbor algorithm that merged closely related sequences to remove PCR and sequencing errors. CDR3 sequences were aligned to IMGT reference sequences to assign V, D and J gene segments. For a sequence to be retained, a match of at least six nucleotides was required to both a V gene segment and a J gene segment. A rearrangement counted as productive if the CDR3 had no stop codons and remained in frame with V and J, and every other rearrangement counted as non-productive. CDR3 was defined according to IMGT convention as the region running from the second conserved V-encoded cysteine to the conserved J-encoded phenylalanine. Sequences without an unambiguous match to a single V gene segment were excluded from the earlier analysis of about 640 of the donors. In an earlier analysis of 587 of the donors, V segments were called functional above 56.7% productive rearrangements and were called segregating when the between-donor standard deviation exceeded 5%. A statistical classification framework was developed to diagnose cytomegalovirus status using the catalog of TCR beta chain sequences. In a later analysis, TCR nucleotide sequences were compared against IMGT/GENE-DB human TR gene sequences so that V and J genes could be assigned. A later analysis assigned CDR3 sequences and most-parsimonious VDJ recombination scenarios with the TCRdist pipeline. In a later analysis, every TCR beta chain was defined by the combination of its CDR3 amino acid sequence and its V-gene family, and reads without a unique V-gene family were dropped. In a later analysis, fewer than 600 highly shared, low-generation-probability nucleotide sequences were removed to address suspected cross-contamination and a sequencing artifact. In a later analysis, a clonal expansion index was calculated for each public chain from normalized within-repertoire ranks of inferred template counts. Generation probabilities in a later analysis came from a VDJ recombination model fitted to out-of-frame rearrangements, and those results were checked against IGoR. A later analysis scored TCR-TCR, TCR-HLA and TCR-CMV co-occurrence with hypergeometric tests, applying a repertoire-size bias correction to TCR pairs. False discovery rates were estimated in a later analysis by permuting HLA or CMV assignments 20 times. In a later analysis, co-occurring TCRs were grouped using DBSCAN, with TCRdist sequence similarity added in when clustering inside HLA-allele-positive subsets. For co-occurrence clustering, repertoires with fewer than 30,000 or more than 120,000 public chains were excluded, along with a handful of repertoires with anomalous nucleotide sharing. The source is immuneACCESS, and TCRdb retained only in-frame sequences with V and J called. Part of the clones is not carried over; for the studies checked, unresolved V genes explain less than half of this, and the remainder is unexplained. V and J calls and clone size are copied from that table; D and trimming were computed from the DNA. The sample table lists approximately 160,000 clones, about two thirds of them with a count of one. Less than 5% of the sample is held by the ten biggest clonotypes.

The CDR3, cysteine through phenylalanine, is 17 amino acids long. Only the CDR3 DNA is retained, 51 bases long and in frame from the first base. Reading the germline V gene gives CDR1 KGHSH and CDR2 LQKENI. The V and J ends are trimmed by 4 bases and 2 bases, leaving 19 bases between them. The cohort consisted of 650 to 700 healthy bone marrow donors. Cohort members were all nominally healthy when sampled, although unrecorded immune exposures were likely present. The donor was CMV seropositive and belonged to the group of 250 to 300 seropositive cohort members. A peripheral blood sample was provided by each donor, and peripheral blood mononuclear cells were used for TCR beta sequencing. Genomic DNA was extracted from the blood cell samples with the Qiagen DNeasy Blood Extraction Kit.

The rearranged segments are TRBV18 and TRBJ2-3, with no confidently assigned D gene. The sample consisted of PBMCs. The receptor's source is a woman aged 18-29 years in good health and CMV-seropositive. This receptor has the CDR3 CASSRSLNPEITDTQYF. The DNA reads as follows: TGTGCCAGCTCACGCAGTTTGAATCCTGAAATCACAGATACGCAGTATTTT.